These 18 T cell receptor beta chains were all obtained from the same sample, sequenced in a study of cytomegalovirus exposure and HLA in healthy donors. It was with 60 Vbeta and 13 Jbeta primers that the PCR ran. Sequencing was performed with immunoSEQ multiplex PCR; in TCRdb, only in-frame clones are kept and a portion is missing. The profile shows just under 150,000 clones, around 86% of them singletons. Sequencing used PBMCs. The source of these receptors is a woman in her twenties or thirties in good health and CMV-seronegative.

The chain is built from TRBV5-1 and TRBJ2-7, with D tentatively TRBD1 (6 bases). CDR1 and CDR2 from the germline V gene are SGHRS and YFSETQ. Trimming left V 3 bases short and J 2 bases short, with 12 bases between. This CDR3 comprises 14 residues. The CDR3 sequence is CASSSTDRPYEQYF. The CDR3 DNA follows: TGCGCCAGCAGCTCTACCGACAGGCCCTACGAGCAGTACTTC.

The chain recombines TRBV11-2 with TRBJ2-3, with D hard to call. The germline V and J ends were trimmed by 3 bases and 4 bases, with 8 bases remaining between them. The CDR3 covers 13 residues. Germline V lookup: CDR1 SGHAT, CDR2 FQNNGV. The CDR3 DNA reads TGTGCCAGCAGCTTTAACAGCCCAGATACGCAGTATTTT. Translation gives CASSFNSPDTQYF.

DNA of the CDR3: TGCAGTGCAGAGACAGACTACGAGCAGTACTTC. Residues: CSAETDYEQYF. This sequence joins TRBV20-1 and TRBJ2-7; D may be TRBD1 (5 bases). Between the trimmed V and J ends, which lost 6 bases and 3 bases, there was a span of 9 bases. Per the germline V gene, CDR1 is DFQATT and CDR2 is SNEGSKA (reference sequence). This CDR3 is built from 11 residues.

The chain carries TRBV2 and TRBJ2-5, with TRBD2 identical over 8 bases. The CDR3 runs 13 residues. Germline V gene data show CDR1 as SNHLY and CDR2 as FYNNEI. V was clipped by 8 bases and J by 5 bases; unmatched bases: 7. The CDR3 loop reads CASRGGTGETQYF. The CDR3 nucleotides read TGTGCCAGCCGGGGGGGGACCGGGGAGACCCAGTACTTC.

This clone was counted a single time. This sequence joins TRBV4-1 and TRBJ2-7, with D perhaps TRBD1 (6 bases). CDR1 and CDR2 (germline): MGHRA, YSYEKL. This CDR3 region has 14 residues. The ends were cut back, 4 bases at V and 4 bases at J, with 14 bases in the middle. CDR3 coding DNA: TGCGCCAGCAGCCTCCGGACAGTAAATTACGAGCAGTACTTC. It yields the protein CASSLRTVNYEQYF.

Only one count was recorded for this clone. This chain joins TRBV6-1 and TRBJ1-2, with 9 bases aligning to TRBD1. Trimming took 10 bases from V and 6 from J; bases not matched to a gene: 15. Germline CDR1 and CDR2: MNHNS and SASEGT. The CDR3 runs to 15 residues. The CDR3 sequence: CATPARDRVGNGYTF. CDR3 sequence (DNA): TGTGCCACCCCAGCCCGGGACAGGGTGGGGAATGGCTACACCTTC.

V and J are TRBV6-5 and TRBJ2-7, with D uncertain. The CDR3 is made up of 13 amino acids. Trimming took off 6 bases at V and 0 bases at J, with 9 bases between the two ends. CDR1 is MNHEY and CDR2 is SVGAGI in the germline V gene. CDR3 in DNA: TGTGCCAGCAGCTCCAGTATCTCCTACGAGCAGTACTTC. This translates into CASSSSISYEQYF.

This clone was detected only once. The sample contains more than one DNA sequence encoding this CDR3. V and J are TRBV4-1 and TRBJ2-7; possibly TRBD2 for D (6 bases). Looked up from germline, CDR1 is MGHRA and CDR2 is YSYEKL. Trimming removed 1 base at V and 4 bases at J, with 11 bases between. The CDR3 has 14 amino acids. DNA for the CDR3: TGCGCCAGCAGCCAAGGGTTGGGGGGTTACGAGCAGTACTTC. This gives the protein CASSQGLGGYEQYF.

CDR3 amino acids: CASSRTSPGAVSEQFF. CDR3 bases: TGTGCCAGCAGCCGGACCTCTCCGGGAGCGGTGAGTGAGCAGTTCTTC. This chain links TRBV5-4 with TRBJ2-1; a weak D match, TRBD2 (6 bases). Trimming cost V 4 bases and J 9 bases, with 23 bases left between them. The CDR3 runs 16 residues. CDR1 is SGHNT and CDR2 is YYREEE in the germline V gene (reference sequence).

The gene calls are TRBV7-9 and TRBJ2-1; weak D call: TRBD2 (6 bases). Trimming stripped 6 bases from V and 7 bases from J, with 10 bases between. The CDR3 is 12 residues long. CDR1 is SEHNR, CDR2 FQNEAQ, per germline (reference sequence). CDR3 nucleotide sequence: TGTGCCAGCAGGATCGGGAGTAATGAGCAGTTCTTC. Translated: CASRIGSNEQFF.

This sequence joins TRBV7-2 and TRBJ2-3, with TRBD1 matching over 9 bases. Looked up from germline, CDR1 is SGHTA and CDR2 is FQGNSA. V trimming: 5 bases; J trimming: 3 bases; junction bases outside the gene matches: 6. This CDR3 comprises 15 residues. CDR3 in DNA: TGTGCCAGCAGCCGACGGACAGGGGCAACAGATACGCAGTATTTT. Protein: CASSRRTGATDTQYF. Together with reference TRBV7-2 and TRBJ2-3, the CDR3 gives the full variable domain: GAGVSQSPSNKVTEKGKDVELRCDPISGHTALYWYRQSLGQGLEFLIYFQGNSAPDKSGLPSDRFSAERTGGSVSTLTIQRTQQEDSAVYLCASSRRTGATDTQYFGPGTRLTVL.

The chain combines TRBV18 with TRBJ2-1; D is possibly TRBD2 (6 bases). The V end was cut by 2 bases, the J end by 5 bases, with 10 bases between. This CDR3 has 14 amino acids. The germline V gene has CDR1 KGHSH and CDR2 LQKENI. The CDR3 spells CASSPYGSHNEQFF. CDR3 sequence (DNA): TGTGCCAGCTCACCATACGGGAGTCACAATGAGCAGTTCTTC.

The chain employs TRBV11-1 and TRBJ2-1, with D possibly TRBD1 on 6 matching bases. The V end was cut by 3 bases, the J end by 0 bases, with 9 bases between. The length of the CDR3 is 15 residues. Germline V gene sequence: CDR1 SGHAT, CDR2 FQDESV (reference sequence). The CDR3 region is CASSLEGGSYNEQFF. The CDR3 region has the DNA TGTGCCAGCAGCTTGGAAGGGGGCTCCTACAATGAGCAGTTCTTC.

V gene TRBV7-8 combines with J gene TRBJ2-1; D unresolved. Per the germline V gene, CDR1 is SGHVS and CDR2 is FQNEAQ. Trimming pared 5 bases from V and 8 bases from J, leaving 13 bases between. The CDR3 extends over 13 amino acids. The CDR3 protein is CASSPGLLDEQFF. CDR3 nucleotide sequence: TGTGCCAGCAGCCCCGGGTTGCTGGATGAGCAGTTCTTC.

The genes are TRBV2 and TRBJ2-1; D is ambiguous. CDR1 SNHLY and CDR2 FYNNEI come from the germline V gene. The CDR3 extends over 11 amino acids. V was pared by 5 bases and J by 10 bases, with 9 bases between. CDR3 loop: CASSPLGEQFF. The DNA of the CDR3 is TGTGCCAGCAGTCCCCTGGGCGAGCAGTTCTTC.

This chain connects TRBV5-4 to TRBJ2-1; 7 nucleotides agree with TRBD1. Unmatched junction bases numbered 5, after V lost 4 bases and J lost 7 bases. Germline-derived CDR1 and CDR2 are SGHNT and YYREEE (reference sequence). The CDR3 is 13 amino acids. This CDR3 is CASSHRGLNEQFF. The CDR3 nucleotides read TGTGCCAGCAGCCACAGGGGTCTAAATGAGCAGTTCTTC. Full variable domain (remainder filled in from reference TRBV5-4 and TRBJ2-1): ETGVTQSPTHLIKTRGQQVTLRCSSQSGHNTVSWYQQALGQGPQFIFQYYREEENGRGNFPPRFSGLQFPNYSSELNVNALELDDSALYLCASSHRGLNEQFFGPGTRLTVL.

The V and J genes are TRBV28 and TRBJ1-3, with D possibly TRBD1 on 5 matching bases. The CDR3 is 17 amino acids. The V and J ends lost 4 bases and 0 bases respectively, with 16 bases between them. Germline values: CDR1 MDHEN, CDR2 SYDVKM. CDR3: CASSSSTGFRSGNTIYF. The DNA for the CDR3 is TGTGCCAGCAGTTCATCCACAGGTTTTCGCTCTGGAAACACCATATATTTT.

Only one count was recorded for this clone. The chain carries TRBV6-1 and TRBJ2-3; 7 bases map to TRBD1. The V and J ends lost 3 bases and 4 bases, in that order; junction bases with no gene match: 7. Germline V gene sequence: CDR1 MNHNS, CDR2 SASEGT. This CDR3 is 15 amino acids long. The CDR3 nucleotides read TGTGCCAGCAGTGAGGGACAGTACTATTCAGATACGCAGTATTTT. Translated, it gives CASSEGQYYSDTQYF.